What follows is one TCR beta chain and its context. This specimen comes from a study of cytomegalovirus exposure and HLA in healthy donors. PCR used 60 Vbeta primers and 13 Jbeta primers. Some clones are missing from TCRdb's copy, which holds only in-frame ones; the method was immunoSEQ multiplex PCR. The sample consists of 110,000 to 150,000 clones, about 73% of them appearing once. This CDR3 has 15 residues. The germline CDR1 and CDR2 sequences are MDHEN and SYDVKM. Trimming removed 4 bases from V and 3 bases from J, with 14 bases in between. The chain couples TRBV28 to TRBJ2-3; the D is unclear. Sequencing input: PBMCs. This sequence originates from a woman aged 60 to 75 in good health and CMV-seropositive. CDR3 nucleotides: TGTGCCAGCAGTTCCCCGAGCCGCCGGACAGATACGCAGTATTTT. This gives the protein CASSSPSRRTDTQYF.